The rows below give T cell receptor beta chains drawn from one sample of a study of human T cells and chemical hapten exposure. TCRdb used MiXCR to reprocess the RACE reads, holding one entry per CDR3 protein. This table holds approximately 120,000 distinct CDR3 sequences, roughly a tenth found once. The starting material was whole blood, obtained in connection with sensitization to the hapten diphenylcyclopropenone (DPC). These receptors were obtained from a woman aged 40 to 49 with alopecia areata. Some clones in this sample may be carry-over from other donors' samples. The CDR3 runs from the conserved cysteine through the conserved F or W. The D gene is left open where the match is weak. Only part of the rows carry a size: once, few, many, or a class if the clone is expanded.

DNA: TGTGCCGGACTGAAGGGTGGTGCAGATACGCAGTATTTT
CDR3: CAGLKGGADTQYF
V: TRBV7-9
J: TRBJ2-3
D: .
size: few

DNA: TGTGCCAGCAGTTATAGACAGGGGAACACTGAAGCTTTCTTT
CDR3: CASSYRQGNTEAFF
V: TRBV6-5
J: TRBJ1-1
D: TRBD1
size: many

DNA: TGTGCCAGCAGCTTAGAGGGGGCCCGGCAGTATTTT
CDR3: CASSLEGARQYF
V: TRBV7-2
J: TRBJ2-3
D: TRBD1
size: .

DNA: TGTGCCAGCCTAGCGGGGTTGACAGATACGCAGTATTTT
CDR3: CASLAGLTDTQYF
V: TRBV6-2/TRBV6-3
J: TRBJ2-3
D: TRBD2
size: many

DNA: TGTGCCAGCAGCTTAGCGAACAGGGCCTATGGCTACACCTTC
CDR3: CASSLANRAYGYTF
V: TRBV7-9
J: TRBJ1-2
D: .
size: few

DNA: TGTGCCAGCTGCCAGGGTCCGGGACACGCCGAGCAGTACTTC
CDR3: CASCQGPGHAEQYF
V: TRBV7-9
J: TRBJ2-7
D: .
size: many

DNA: TGCAGCGTTGAAGATGGGACGAGGGGGGCGCTCGAGACCCAGTACTTC
CDR3: CSVEDGTRGALETQYF
V: TRBV29-1
J: TRBJ2-5
D: .
size: few

DNA: TGTGCCAGCAGCCCCAGCAGAGGTTCAGATACGCAGTATTTT
CDR3: CASSPSRGSDTQYF
V: TRBV7-7
J: TRBJ2-3
D: .
size: many

DNA: TGTGCCAGCAGTTCCCCGAGGAGCGGGTACTCTTACAATCAGTTCTTC
CDR3: CASSSPRSGYSYNQFF
V: TRBV6-5
J: TRBJ2-1
D: .
size: few

DNA: TGTGCCAGCTCCGGGACCTACAATGAGCAGTTCTTC
CDR3: CASSGTYNEQFF
V: TRBV28
J: TRBJ2-1
D: .
size: many

DNA: TGTGCCAGCAGCTCACGGGCCCGGGAGACCCAGTACTTC
CDR3: CASSSRARETQYF
V: TRBV7-2
J: TRBJ2-5
D: .
size: .

DNA: TGTGCCAGCAGTTACTCAACTCGACAACCCTCGAACACCGGGGAGCTGTTTTTT
CDR3: CASSYSTRQPSNTGELFF
V: TRBV6-5
J: TRBJ2-2
D: .
size: many

DNA: TGTGCCTGGAGTGTCGGAGGGCGGCGGAACACCGGGGAGCTGTTTTTT
CDR3: CAWSVGGRRNTGELFF
V: TRBV30
J: TRBJ2-2
D: .
size: .

DNA: TGTGCCAGCAGTTTCGGGGGCGGGAACACTGAAGCTTTCTTT
CDR3: CASSFGGGNTEAFF
V: TRBV12-3/TRBV12-4
J: TRBJ1-1
D: .
size: .

DNA: TGTGCCAGCAGCTTGGAGCCGGGGAACACTGAAGCTTTCTTT
CDR3: CASSLEPGNTEAFF
V: TRBV5-5
J: TRBJ1-1
D: .
size: few

DNA: TGTGCCAGCAGCCCCGGTCCGGAACCCAACATTCAGTACTTC
CDR3: CASSPGPEPNIQYF
V: TRBV12-3/TRBV12-4
J: TRBJ2-4
D: .
size: many